This record covers a single T cell receptor beta chain. The target antigen is unknown. Study donors comprised healthy, HIV-negative adults devoid of recent acute infection or vaccination. This record comes from a study of shared clonotypes between healthy human individuals. Study results and limitations: Non-shared clonotypes displayed generation probabilities falling below those of clonotypes present in all four donors. The study generally estimated greater richness for naive than memory subsets.

The V gene's germline CDR1 is MNHEY and CDR2 SMNVEV (reference sequence). The V and J ends lost 6 bases and 6 bases respectively, with 12 bases between them. The CDR3 is 13 residues long. Data came from immunoSEQ multiplex PCR; TCRdb stores just in-frame clones and leaves some out. Found here are over 700,000 clones, roughly 72% of them singletons; the top ten hold under 2%. This TCR came from a woman in her 30s in good health. Material: memory CD4+ T cells sorted from blood. Subset defined: CD45RA-negative fraction. This rearrangement joins TRBV27 to TRBJ1-5; D gene uncertain. CDR3 nucleotides: TGTGCCAGCAGCTTAGTAGGAGGTCAGCCCCAGCATTTT. This codes for CASSLVGGQPQHF.